This TCR beta chain was identified in a study of tumor and adjacent non-tumor tissue in lung cancer listed by TCRdb under 2018. A note on the overall study: By cancer type, the cohort comprised under 15 adenocarcinoma patients, a couple of squamous cell carcinoma patients and 1 small cell lung cancer patient. The approximately 15 enrolled patients, of whom approximately 10 were men and 5 were women, were aged about 31 to 80 years and were diagnosed with TNM stage I to III disease. Sequencing produced about 130,000,000 productive TCRbeta reads in total, an average of about 4.2 million reads per sample. The study compared bulk TCRbeta repertoires between lung tumor tissue and matched distant non-tumor lung tissue from 15 lung cancer patients. More than 25 paired specimens, one tumor and one normal lung sample per patient, were profiled by TCRbeta CDR3 sequencing. What the study reported, not specific to this receptor: Younger patients had significantly higher TCR diversity, and higher tumor TCR diversity was associated with shorter overall and disease-free survival. Neither the sequencing platform nor unique molecular identifiers are mentioned in the methods. In normal lung, the top 100 clones accounted for a significantly larger cumulative share of the repertoire than in tumor tissue. Because peripheral blood was not sequenced, blood TCRbeta repertoires in the lung cancer patients of the study were not examined. Significantly higher TCR diversity (inverse Simpson) was observed in tumor tissue than in normal lung tissue (around 450 vs 150, P = 0.0075, Mann-Whitney U test). Only about 15 patients were included in the cohort, and the need for larger samples and more detailed clinical data was noted by the authors.

Libraries came from multiplex PCR. These reads were obtained on an Illumina HiSeq 2500. Following protocols modified from ARM-PCR, the researchers constructed TCRbeta libraries through three rounds of nested PCR with primers (Table S4). Before sequencing, PCR products of 200-500 bp were excised from the gel and purified with the QIAquick gel extraction kit. The authors processed their data as follows. Reads were cleaned using Trimmomatic, were merged into complete CDR3 sequences using FLASH, and were assigned to V(D)J germline segments using MiTCR. Clonal diversity was computed as the inverse Simpson's index with VDJtools. Productive reads were defined as in-frame sequences without a premature stop codon. Using fastp at Q25 and MiXCR, TCRdb reprocessed the public reads and kept productive beta chains. Each entry is one CDR3 protein sequence, shown with its most common DNA and genes. What appears here as the V and J calls and clone size reflects TCRdb's work, not the paper's. For this sample the table gives over 100,000 distinct CDR3 sequences, of which roughly three fifths were detected only once. The ten largest account for around 20% of the sample.

For this chain, trimming is 1 base at the V end and 7 bases at the J end, and the number of junction bases without a gene match is 8. Reading from cysteine to phenylalanine, the CDR3 counts 15 amino acids. The DNA shown is the 45-base CDR3, in frame from base 1. The germline V gene (reference sequence) sets CDR1 to DFQATT and CDR2 to SNEGSKA. RNA was isolated from bulk unsorted tissue, and RNA quality was assessed with a NanoDrop ND-1000 and an Agilent 2100. For the normal lung samples, distant non-tumor tissue was collected more than 3 cm away from the tumor edge. Donors were newly diagnosed lung cancer patients admitted for thoracic surgery in China between August and November 2014, without prior chemotherapy. The study excluded patients who had received radiotherapy or chemotherapy before or who had another cancer at the same time. Surgical tissue pieces of about 1-2.3 cm3 were preserved in RNAlater solution and were kept at -80 degrees C until use.

Regarding this clonotype: Its target antigen remains unknown. Base qualities are missing; no much larger clone stands one base away.

The chain is made from TRBV20-1 and TRBJ2-7; TRBD2 aligns with 12 central bases. The sample taken for sequencing was distant non-tumor lung tissue. The receptor was derived from a man in his 60s with non-small cell lung cancer. The CDR3 reads CSARVLAGGRLEQYF. The nucleotide sequence reads TGCAGTGCTAGAGTGCTAGCGGGGGGGCGTTTGGAGCAGTACTTC.